The T cell receptor beta chain under discussion was sequenced for a study of shared clonotypes between healthy human individuals. Whole-study context: Donors were a couple of women and three men aged 18 to 49. Each donor had three CD4 naive, three CD4 memory, two CD8 naive and one CD8 memory plate. Study-level findings and limits: Naive subsets typically showed greater estimated richness than memory subsets. Rarefaction showed that sequencing of sorted subsets was incomplete (despite large depth).

Note on this clone: Its antigen is unknown.

Germline CDR1 reads SGHVS; CDR2 reads FQNEAQ. The junction had 7 bases not matched to a gene; V was cut back by 1 base and J by 10 bases. This CDR3 contains 15 residues. Generated by immunoSEQ multiplex PCR, the TCRdb table keeps only in-frame clones and is missing some. The top ten clones hold roughly 0.13% of a sample with roughly 2 million clones, about 95% of them seen once. The source is a man aged 18 to 29 in good health. The V and J genes are TRBV7-8 and TRBJ2-1; 10 nucleotides match TRBD2. Source material: naive CD4+ T cells sorted from blood. Subset reported: CD45RA+ positively selected. The CDR3: CASSLVLAGVREQFF. CDR3 in DNA: TGTGCCAGCAGCTTAGTTCTAGCGGGAGTTCGGGAGCAGTTCTTC.